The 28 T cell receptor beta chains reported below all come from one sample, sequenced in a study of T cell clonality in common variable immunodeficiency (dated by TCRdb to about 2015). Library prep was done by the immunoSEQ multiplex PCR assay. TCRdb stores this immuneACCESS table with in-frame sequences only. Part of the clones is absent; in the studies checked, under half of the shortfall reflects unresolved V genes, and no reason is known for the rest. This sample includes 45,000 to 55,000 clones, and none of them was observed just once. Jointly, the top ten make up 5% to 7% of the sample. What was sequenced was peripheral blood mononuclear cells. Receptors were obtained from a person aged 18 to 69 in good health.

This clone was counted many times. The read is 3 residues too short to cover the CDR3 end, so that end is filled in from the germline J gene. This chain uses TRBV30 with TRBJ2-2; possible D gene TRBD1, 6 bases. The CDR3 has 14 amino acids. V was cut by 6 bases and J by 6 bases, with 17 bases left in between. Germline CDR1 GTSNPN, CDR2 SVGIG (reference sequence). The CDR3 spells CACPDSKHPGELFF. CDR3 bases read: TGTGCCTGCCCGGACAGCAAACACCCCGGGGAG. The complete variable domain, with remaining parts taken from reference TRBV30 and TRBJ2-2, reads SQTIHQWPATLVQPVGSPLSLECTVEGTSNPNLYWYRQAAGRGLQLLFYSVGIGQISSEVPQNLSASRPQDRQFILSSKKLLLSDSGFYLCACPDSKHPGELFFGEGSRLTVL.

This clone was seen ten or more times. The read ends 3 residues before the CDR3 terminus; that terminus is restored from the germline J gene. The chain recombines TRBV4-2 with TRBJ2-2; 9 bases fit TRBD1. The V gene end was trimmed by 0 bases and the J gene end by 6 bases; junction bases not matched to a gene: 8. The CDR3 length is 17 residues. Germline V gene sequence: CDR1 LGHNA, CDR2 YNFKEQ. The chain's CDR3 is CASSQDKNRGLAGELFF. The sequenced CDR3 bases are TGTGCCAGCAGCCAAGATAAGAACAGGGGGCTCGCCGGGGAG.

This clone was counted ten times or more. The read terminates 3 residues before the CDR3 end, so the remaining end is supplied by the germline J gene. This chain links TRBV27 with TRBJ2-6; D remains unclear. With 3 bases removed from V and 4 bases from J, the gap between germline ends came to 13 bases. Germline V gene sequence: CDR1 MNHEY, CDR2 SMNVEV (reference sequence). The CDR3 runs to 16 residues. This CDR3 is CASSLFGSTGANVLTF. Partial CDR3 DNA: TGTGCCAGCAGTTTGTTCGGCTCGACAGGGGCCAACGTC.

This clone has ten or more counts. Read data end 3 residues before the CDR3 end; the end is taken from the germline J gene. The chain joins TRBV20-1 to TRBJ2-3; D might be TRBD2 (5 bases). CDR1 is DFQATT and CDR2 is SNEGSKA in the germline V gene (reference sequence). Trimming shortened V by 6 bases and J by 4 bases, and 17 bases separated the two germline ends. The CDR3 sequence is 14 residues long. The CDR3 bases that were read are TGCAGTGCCCCGGCCACTAGTTCCGCAGATACG. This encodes CSAPATSSADT. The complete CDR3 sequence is CSAPATSSADTQYF.

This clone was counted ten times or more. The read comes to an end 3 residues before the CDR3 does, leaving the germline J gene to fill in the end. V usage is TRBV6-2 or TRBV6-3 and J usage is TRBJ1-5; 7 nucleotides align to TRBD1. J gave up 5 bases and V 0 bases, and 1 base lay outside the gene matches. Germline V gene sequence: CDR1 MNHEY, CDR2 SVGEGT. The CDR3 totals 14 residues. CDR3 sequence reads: CASSYSQGDQPQHF. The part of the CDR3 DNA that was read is TGTGCCAGCAGTTACTCCCAGGGGGATCAGCCC.

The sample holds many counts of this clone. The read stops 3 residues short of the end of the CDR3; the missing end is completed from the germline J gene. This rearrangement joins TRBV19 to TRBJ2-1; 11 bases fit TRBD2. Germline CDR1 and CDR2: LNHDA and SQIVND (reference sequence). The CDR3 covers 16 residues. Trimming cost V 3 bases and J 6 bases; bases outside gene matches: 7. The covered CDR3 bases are TGTGCCAGTAGTATTTCACTAGCGGGAGTGGGCAATGAG. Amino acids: CASSISLAGVGNE. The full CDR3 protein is CASSISLAGVGNEQFF.

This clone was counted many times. Partial CDR3 DNA: TGTGCCAGCAGCTTACGGCTAGCGGGAGGGAGCTCCTACAATGAG. It yields the protein CASSLRLAGGSSYNE. The whole CDR3 is CASSLRLAGGSSYNEQFF. The chain couples TRBV7-7 to TRBJ2-1, with 12 bases aligning to TRBD2. Sequencing ends 3 residues short of the CDR3 end; the germline J gene provides the rest. CDR3 length equals 18 residues. The V segment lost 2 bases and the J segment 0 bases; nucleotides outside the gene matches: 5. Germline CDR1 reads SSHAT; CDR2 reads FNYEAQ (reference sequence).

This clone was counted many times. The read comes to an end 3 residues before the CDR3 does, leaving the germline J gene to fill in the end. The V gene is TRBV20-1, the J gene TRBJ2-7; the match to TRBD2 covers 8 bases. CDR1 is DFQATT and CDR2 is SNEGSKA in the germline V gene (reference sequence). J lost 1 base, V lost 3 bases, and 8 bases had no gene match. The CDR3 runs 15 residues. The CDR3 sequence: CSARPSGGISYEQYF. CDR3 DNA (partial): TGCAGTGCTAGGCCAAGCGGGGGAATTTCCTACGAG.

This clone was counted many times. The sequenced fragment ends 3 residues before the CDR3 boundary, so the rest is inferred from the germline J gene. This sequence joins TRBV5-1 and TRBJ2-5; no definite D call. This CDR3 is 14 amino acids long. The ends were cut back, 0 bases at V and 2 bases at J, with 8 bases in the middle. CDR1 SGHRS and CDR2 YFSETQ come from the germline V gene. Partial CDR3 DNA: TGCGCCAGCAGCTTGGAGGGCAAACAAGAGACC. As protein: CASSLEGKQET. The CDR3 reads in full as CASSLEGKQETQYF.

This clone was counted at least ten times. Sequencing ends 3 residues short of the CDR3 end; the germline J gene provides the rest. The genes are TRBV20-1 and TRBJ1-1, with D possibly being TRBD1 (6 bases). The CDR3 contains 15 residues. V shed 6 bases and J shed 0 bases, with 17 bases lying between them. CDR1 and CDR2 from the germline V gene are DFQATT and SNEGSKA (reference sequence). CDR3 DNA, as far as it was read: TGCAGTGCCAAAAGGGGGGGGACGGTGAACACTGAA. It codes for CSAKRGGTVNTE. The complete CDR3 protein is CSAKRGGTVNTEAFF.

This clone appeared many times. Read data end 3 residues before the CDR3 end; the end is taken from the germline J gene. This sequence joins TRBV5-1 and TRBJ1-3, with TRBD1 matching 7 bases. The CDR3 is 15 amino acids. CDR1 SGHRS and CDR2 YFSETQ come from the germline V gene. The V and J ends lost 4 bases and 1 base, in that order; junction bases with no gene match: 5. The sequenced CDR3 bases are TGCGCCAGCAGCCCGACAGGGTTTTCTGGAAACACC. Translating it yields CASSPTGFSGNT. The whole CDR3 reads CASSPTGFSGNTIYF.

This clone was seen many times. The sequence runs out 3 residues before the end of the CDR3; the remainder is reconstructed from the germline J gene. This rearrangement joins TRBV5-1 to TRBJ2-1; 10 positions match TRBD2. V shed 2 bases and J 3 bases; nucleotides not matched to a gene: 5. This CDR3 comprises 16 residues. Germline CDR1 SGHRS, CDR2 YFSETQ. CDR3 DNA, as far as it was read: TGCGCCAGCAGCTTAATAGCGGGAGGCTTCTACAATGAG. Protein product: CASSLIAGGFYNE. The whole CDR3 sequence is CASSLIAGGFYNEQFF.

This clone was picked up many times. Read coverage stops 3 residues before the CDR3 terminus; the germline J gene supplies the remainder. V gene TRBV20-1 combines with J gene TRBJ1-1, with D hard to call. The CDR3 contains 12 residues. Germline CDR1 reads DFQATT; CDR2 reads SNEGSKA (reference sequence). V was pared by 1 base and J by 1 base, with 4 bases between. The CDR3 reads CSARGQNTEAFF. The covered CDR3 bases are TGCAGTGCTAGAGGACAGAACACTGAA.

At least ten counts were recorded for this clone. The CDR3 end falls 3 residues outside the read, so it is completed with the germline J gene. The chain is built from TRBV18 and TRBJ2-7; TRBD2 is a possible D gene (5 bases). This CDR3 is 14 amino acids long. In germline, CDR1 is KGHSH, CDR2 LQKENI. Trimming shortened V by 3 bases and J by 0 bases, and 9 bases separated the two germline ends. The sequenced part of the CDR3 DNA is TGTGCCAGCTCACCGAGGGCTCTCTCCTACGAG. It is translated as CASSPRALSYE. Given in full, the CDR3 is CASSPRALSYEQYF.

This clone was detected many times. The CDR3 is CASSSGGSNQPQHF. The sequenced CDR3 bases are TGTGCCAGCAGCTCAGGGGGGAGCAATCAGCCC. The V call is TRBV7-9, the J call TRBJ1-5; 7 nucleotides agree with TRBD1. The read terminates 3 residues before the CDR3 end, so the remaining end is supplied by the germline J gene. Losses at the gene ends were 4 bases for V and 1 base for J; bases not matched to a gene: 1. This CDR3 has 14 amino acids. Germline assignment: CDR1 SEHNR and CDR2 FQNEAQ (reference sequence).

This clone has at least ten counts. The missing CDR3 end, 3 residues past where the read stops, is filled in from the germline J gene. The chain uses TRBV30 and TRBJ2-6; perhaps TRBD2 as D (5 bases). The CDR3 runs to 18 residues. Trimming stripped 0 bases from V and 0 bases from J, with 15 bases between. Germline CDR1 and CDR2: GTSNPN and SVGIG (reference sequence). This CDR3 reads CAWSVFRGKASGANVLTF. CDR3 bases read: TGTGCCTGGAGTGTATTCCGGGGAAAGGCCTCTGGGGCCAACGTC.

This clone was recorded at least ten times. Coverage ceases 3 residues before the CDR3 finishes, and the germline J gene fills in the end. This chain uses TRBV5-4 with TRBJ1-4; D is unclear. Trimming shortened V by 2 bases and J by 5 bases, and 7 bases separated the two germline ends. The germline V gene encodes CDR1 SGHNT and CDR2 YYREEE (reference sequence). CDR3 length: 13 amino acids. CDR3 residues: CASSLGQNEKLFF. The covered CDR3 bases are TGTGCCAGCAGCTTAGGCCAGAATGAAAAA.

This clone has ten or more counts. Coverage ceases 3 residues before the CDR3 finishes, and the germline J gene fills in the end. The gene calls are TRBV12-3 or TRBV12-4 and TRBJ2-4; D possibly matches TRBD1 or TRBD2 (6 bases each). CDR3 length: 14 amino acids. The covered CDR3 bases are TGTGCCAGCAGTTGGACAGAGGGAGGCCGGATT. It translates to CASSWTEGGRI. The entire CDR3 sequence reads CASSWTEGGRIQYF.

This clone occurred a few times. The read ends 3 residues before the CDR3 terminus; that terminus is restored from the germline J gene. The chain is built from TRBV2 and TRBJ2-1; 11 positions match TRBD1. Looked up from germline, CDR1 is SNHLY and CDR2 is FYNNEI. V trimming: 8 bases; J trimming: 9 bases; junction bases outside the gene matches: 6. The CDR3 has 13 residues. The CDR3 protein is CASEDRGLSEQFF. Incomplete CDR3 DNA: TGTGCCAGCGAGGACAGGGGGCTTAGTGAG.

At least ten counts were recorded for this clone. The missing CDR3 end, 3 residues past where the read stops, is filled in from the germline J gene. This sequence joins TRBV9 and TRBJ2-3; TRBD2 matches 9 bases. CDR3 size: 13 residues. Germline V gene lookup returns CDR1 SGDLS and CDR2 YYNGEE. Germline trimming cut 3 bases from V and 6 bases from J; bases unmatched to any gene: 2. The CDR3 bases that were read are TGTGCCAGCAGCGAGACTAGCGGTGATACG. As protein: CASSETSGDT. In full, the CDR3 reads CASSETSGDTQYF.

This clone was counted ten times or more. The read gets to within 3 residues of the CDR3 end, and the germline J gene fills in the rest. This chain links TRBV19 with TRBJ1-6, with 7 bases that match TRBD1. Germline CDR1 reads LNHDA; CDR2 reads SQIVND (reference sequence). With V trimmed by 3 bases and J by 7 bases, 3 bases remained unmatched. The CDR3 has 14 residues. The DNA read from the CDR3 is TGTGCCAGTAGTATTGGGACAGAGAATTCACCC. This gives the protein CASSIGTENSP. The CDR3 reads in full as CASSIGTENSPLHF.

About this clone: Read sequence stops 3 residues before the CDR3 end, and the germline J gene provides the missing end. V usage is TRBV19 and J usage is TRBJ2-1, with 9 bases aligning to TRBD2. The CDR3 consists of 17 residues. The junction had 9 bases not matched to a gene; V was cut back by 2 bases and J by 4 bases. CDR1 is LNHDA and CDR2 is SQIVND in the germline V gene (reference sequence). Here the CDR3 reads CASSIHGGGVVYNEQFF. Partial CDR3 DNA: TGTGCCAGTAGTATACATGGCGGGGGGGTCGTGTACAATGAG.

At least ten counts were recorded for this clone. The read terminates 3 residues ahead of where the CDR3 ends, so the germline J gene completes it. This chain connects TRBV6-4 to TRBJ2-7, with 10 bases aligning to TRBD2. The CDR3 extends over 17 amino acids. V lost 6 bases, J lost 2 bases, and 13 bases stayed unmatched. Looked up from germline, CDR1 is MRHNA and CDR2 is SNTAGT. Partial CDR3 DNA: TGTGCCAGCAGAGACGTTGCTAGCGGGAGTTCGCCCTACGAG. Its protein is CASRDVASGSSPYE. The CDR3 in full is CASRDVASGSSPYEQYF.

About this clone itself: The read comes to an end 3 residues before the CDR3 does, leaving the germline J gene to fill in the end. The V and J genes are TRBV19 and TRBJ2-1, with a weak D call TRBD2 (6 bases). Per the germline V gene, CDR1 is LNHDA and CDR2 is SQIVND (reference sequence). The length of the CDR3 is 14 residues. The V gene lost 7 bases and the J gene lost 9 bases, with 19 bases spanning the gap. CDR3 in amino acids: CASNKGREESEQFF. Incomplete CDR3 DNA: TGTGCCAGTAACAAGGGCAGGGAGGAGAGTGAG.

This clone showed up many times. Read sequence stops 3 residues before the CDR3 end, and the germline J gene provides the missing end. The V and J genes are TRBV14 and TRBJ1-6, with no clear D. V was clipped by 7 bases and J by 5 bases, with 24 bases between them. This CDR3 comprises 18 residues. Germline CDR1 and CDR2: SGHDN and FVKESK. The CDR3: CASNIERRARPDNSPLHF. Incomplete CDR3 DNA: TGTGCCAGCAATATCGAAAGAAGGGCCCGGCCTGATAATTCACCC.

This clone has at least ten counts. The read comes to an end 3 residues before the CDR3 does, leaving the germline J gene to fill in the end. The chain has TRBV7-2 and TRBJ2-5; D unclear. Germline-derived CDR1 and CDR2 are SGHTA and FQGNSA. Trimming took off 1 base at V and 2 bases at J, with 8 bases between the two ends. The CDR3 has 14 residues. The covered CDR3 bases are TGTGCCAGCAGCTTAGGGGCAGAGCAAGAGACC. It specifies CASSLGAEQET. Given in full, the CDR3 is CASSLGAEQETQYF.

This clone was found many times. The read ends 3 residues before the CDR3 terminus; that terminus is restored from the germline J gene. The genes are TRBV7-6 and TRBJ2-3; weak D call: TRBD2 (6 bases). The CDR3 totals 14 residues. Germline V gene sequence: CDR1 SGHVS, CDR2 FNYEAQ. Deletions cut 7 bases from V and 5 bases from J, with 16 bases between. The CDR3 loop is CASTPGVERDTQYF. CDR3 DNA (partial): TGTGCCAGCACCCCGGGGGTAGAGCGAGATACG.

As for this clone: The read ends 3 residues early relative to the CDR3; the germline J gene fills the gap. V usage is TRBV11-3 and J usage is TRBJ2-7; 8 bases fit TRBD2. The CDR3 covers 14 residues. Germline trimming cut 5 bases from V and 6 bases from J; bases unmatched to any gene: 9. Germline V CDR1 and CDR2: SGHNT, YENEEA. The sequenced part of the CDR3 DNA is TGTGCCAGCAGCCAGGGGCGGGAGGCCTCCGAG. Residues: CASSQGREASE. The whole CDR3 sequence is CASSQGREASEQYF.